This T cell receptor (beta chain) was found in a study of T cells in tumors after PD-1 blockade. Whole-study context: Excluded were patients with checkpoint blockade, immunosuppressants, or radiotherapy or other anti-cancer therapy within 4 weeks. Each patient got pembrolizumab 200 mg every 3 weeks or cemiplimab 350 mg every 2 weeks. On average, peripheral blood gave about 120,000 TCR templates and 35,000 to 40,000 unique clonotypes.

TCRdb keeps only in-frame clones here, not all; method: immunoSEQ multiplex PCR. The sample has roughly 48,000 clones, approximately 81% seen once. The CDR3 length is 15 residues. Deletions cut 2 bases from V and 6 bases from J, with 13 bases between. The V gene's germline CDR1 is LGHDT and CDR2 YNNKEL (reference sequence). The clonotype comes from a human donor with basal cell carcinoma. The chain combines TRBV3-1 (or the pseudogene TRBV3-2) with TRBJ2-2, with D perhaps TRBD1 (6 bases). Sequenced material: PBMCs, taken before anti-PD-1 treatment. The CDR3 region has the DNA TGTGCCAGCAGCCAACAACAGGGAACCGCCGGGGAGCTGTTTTTT. It specifies CASSQQQGTAGELFF.